One sample yielded the 23 T cell receptor beta chains listed below, sequenced in a study of blood T cell repertoires in COVID-19. Repertoires were generated with immunoSEQ multiplex PCR, while TCRdb's copy carries only in-frame clones and drops some. The table lists 120,000 or so clones, less than 85% of them singletons. Sequencing was done on a sample of peripheral blood. The receptors were sampled from a woman older than 75 with acute or convalescent COVID-19.

The chain links TRBV10-2 to TRBJ1-2, with 9 bases matching TRBD1. Germline lookup yields CDR1 WSHSY and CDR2 SAAADI. V shed 6 bases, J shed 3 bases, and the junction held 5 bases outside the gene matches. The CDR3 totals 14 residues. CDR3 sequence reads: CASRRDRDHYGYTF. The DNA of the CDR3 is TGCGCCAGCAGGCGGGACAGGGATCACTATGGCTACACCTTC.

The chain uses TRBV30 and TRBJ1-4; 11 nucleotides line up with TRBD1. Germline CDR1 reads GTSNPN; CDR2 reads SVGIG (reference sequence). The CDR3 runs 16 residues. Germline trimming cut 2 bases from V and 3 bases from J; bases unmatched to any gene: 5. The CDR3 DNA follows: TGTGCCTGGAGTCAAGGACAGGGGGCAGCTAATGAAAAACTGTTTTTT. Encoded protein: CAWSQGQGAANEKLFF.

The CDR3 sequence is CASSSRVVGNEQFF. CDR3 in DNA: TGTGCCAGCAGCTCCCGGGTCGTCGGAAATGAGCAGTTCTTC. The J gene is TRBJ2-1, the V gene TRBV11-3, with D uncertain. Germline lookup yields CDR1 SGHNT and CDR2 YENEEA. The CDR3 is made up of 14 amino acids. The ends were cut back, 4 bases at V and 7 bases at J, with 14 bases in the middle.

The CDR3 DNA is TGTGCCAGCAGCTTAGGACAGGGGCCTGGAAACACCATATATTTT. Its translation: CASSLGQGPGNTIYF. This chain uses TRBV7-6 with TRBJ1-3; TRBD1 agrees at 8 bases. The CDR3 spans 15 residues. The V and J ends lost 1 base and 2 bases, in that order; junction bases with no gene match: 1. Germline V gene data show CDR1 as SGHVS and CDR2 as FNYEAQ.

This clone was seen a few times. This chain links TRBV9 with TRBJ2-1, with TRBD2 matching 9 bases. The CDR3 loop spans 16 amino acids. Germline values: CDR1 SGDLS, CDR2 YYNGEE. Trimming cost V 0 bases and J 4 bases; bases outside gene matches: 5. The CDR3 is CASSVDTAGGYNEQFF. CDR3 DNA: TGTGCCAGCAGCGTAGATACGGCGGGAGGGTACAATGAGCAGTTCTTC.

A few counts support this clone. V and J are TRBV7-6 and TRBJ2-3; 11 bases are a match to TRBD2. This CDR3 spans 16 amino acids. Germline V lookup: CDR1 SGHVS, CDR2 FNYEAQ. V shed 0 bases and J 6 bases; nucleotides not matched to a gene: 5. The DNA of the CDR3 is TGTGCCAGCAGCTTAGCTAGCGGGAGGGCCAGGGATACGCAGTATTTT. Translating gives CASSLASGRARDTQYF.

V is TRBV5-1 and J is TRBJ2-1, with 9 bases aligning to TRBD2. This CDR3 is built from 15 residues. Germline assignment: CDR1 SGHRS and CDR2 YFSETQ. Losses at the gene ends were 7 bases for V and 0 bases for J; bases not matched to a gene: 5. This chain's CDR3 is CASGIAGASYNEQFF. In DNA form, the CDR3 reads TGCGCCAGCGGCATAGCGGGGGCCTCCTACAATGAGCAGTTCTTC.

CDR3 loop: CASKDRNTGELFF. For the CDR3, the DNA is TGTGCCAGCAAGGACAGGAACACCGGGGAGCTGTTTTTT. The chain is built from TRBV25-1 and TRBJ2-2; D may be TRBD1 (6 bases). The CDR3 has 13 residues. Trimming removed 7 bases at V and 1 base at J, with 7 bases between. CDR1 is MGHDK and CDR2 is SYGVNS in the germline V gene.

V usage is TRBV5-1 and J usage is TRBJ1-1, with 7 bases aligning to TRBD1. J lost 2 bases, V lost 3 bases, and 7 bases had no gene match. The CDR3 spans 15 residues. Germline CDR1 reads SGHRS; CDR2 reads YFSETQ. CDR3 amino acids: CASSWAGQANTEAFF. The CDR3 DNA reads TGCGCCAGCAGCTGGGCTGGACAGGCTAACACTGAAGCTTTCTTT.

The J gene is TRBJ2-1, the V gene TRBV7-8; 11 bases align to TRBD2. Germline loops: CDR1 SGHVS, CDR2 FQNEAQ. The CDR3 length is 15 residues. The J segment lost 9 bases and the V segment lost 5 bases, leaving 9 bases of the junction unmatched. The CDR3 DNA reads TGTGCCAGCAGCACACTAGCGGGAGTTCTCGGTGAGCAGTTCTTC. Its translation: CASSTLAGVLGEQFF. The variable domain in full, with the rest retrieved from reference TRBV7-8 and TRBJ2-1, is GAGVSQSPRYKVAKRGQDVALRCDPISGHVSLFWYQQALGQGPEFLTYFQNEAQLDKSGLPSDRFFAERPEGSVSTLKIQRTQQEDSAVYLCASSTLAGVLGEQFFGPGTRLTVL.

The rearrangement joins TRBV5-8 to TRBJ2-5; D call uncertain. There are 15 residues in the CDR3. CDR1 and CDR2 (germline): SGHTS, YDEGEE. The V gene lost 3 bases and the J gene lost 1 base, with 13 bases spanning the gap. The CDR3 sequence is CASSSLWAVQETQYF. CDR3 coding DNA: TGTGCCAGCAGCTCTCTCTGGGCAGTCCAAGAGACCCAGTACTTC.

The chain couples TRBV30 to TRBJ1-1, with 7 bases lining up with TRBD1. V gave up 2 bases and J gave up 4 bases; unmatched junction bases: 4. The germline V gene encodes CDR1 GTSNPN and CDR2 SVGIG (reference sequence). The CDR3 consists of 13 residues. CDR3 in DNA: TGTGCCTGGAGTAAAGGACAGGTCACTGAAGCTTTCTTT. As protein: CAWSKGQVTEAFF.

The chain is built from TRBV5-1 and TRBJ2-3; D not certain. The CDR3 has 15 residues. Deletions cut 6 bases from V and 2 bases from J, with 16 bases between. Germline lookup yields CDR1 SGHRS and CDR2 YFSETQ. The CDR3 reads CASTPGGGFTDTQYF. CDR3 DNA: TGCGCCAGCACCCCCGGTGGCGGCTTCACAGATACGCAGTATTTT.

This clone was picked up a small number of times. CDR3 loop: CASSYSIRDDYGYTF. The CDR3 DNA sequence: TGTGCCAGCAGTTACTCGATCAGGGATGACTATGGCTACACCTTC. The chain links TRBV6-5 to TRBJ1-2; D is perhaps TRBD1 (5 bases). Trimming removed 0 bases from V and 3 bases from J, with 11 bases in between. Germline V gene data show CDR1 as MNHEY and CDR2 as SVGAGI. This CDR3 region has 15 residues.

The CDR3 nucleotides read TGTGCCAGCAGCTTAAACGGCGGGGGGTTTCCCGGGGAGCTGTTTTTT. This sequence encodes CASSLNGGGFPGELFF. The gene calls are TRBV7-8 and TRBJ2-2; TRBD2 matches at 8 bases. Trimming took 2 bases from V and 6 from J; bases not matched to a gene: 8. CDR3 length: 16 residues. In germline, CDR1 is SGHVS, CDR2 FQNEAQ. The whole variable domain, filled in from reference TRBV7-8 and TRBJ2-2, reads GAGVSQSPRYKVAKRGQDVALRCDPISGHVSLFWYQQALGQGPEFLTYFQNEAQLDKSGLPSDRFFAERPEGSVSTLKIQRTQQEDSAVYLCASSLNGGGFPGELFFGEGSRLTVL.

This chain links TRBV3-1 (or the pseudogene TRBV3-2) with TRBJ2-1, with 11 bases identical to TRBD2. Germline CDR1 reads LGHDT; CDR2 reads YNNKEL (reference sequence). The junction had 2 bases not matched to a gene; V was cut back by 0 bases and J by 4 bases. The CDR3 is 16 amino acids. CDR3 in amino acids: CASSQDIAGGYNEQFF. DNA of the CDR3: TGTGCCAGCAGCCAAGACATAGCGGGGGGGTACAATGAGCAGTTCTTC.

This chain joins TRBV12-5 and TRBJ2-1; 12 bases are shared with TRBD2. This CDR3 spans 18 amino acids. J gave up 3 bases and V 2 bases, and 8 bases lay outside the gene matches. Germline values: CDR1 LGHNT, CDR2 FRNRAP. Here the CDR3 reads CASGLRLAGGGLYNEQFF. For the CDR3, the DNA is TGTGCTAGTGGTTTGCGCCTAGCGGGAGGGGGTCTCTACAATGAGCAGTTCTTC.

This clone has a handful of counts. The CDR3 loop is CASSLTGGNTEAFF. The DNA for the CDR3 is TGTGCCAGCAGCTTAACAGGGGGCAACACTGAAGCTTTCTTT. The chain is built from TRBV7-3 and TRBJ1-1; 7 bases line up with TRBD1. Germline assignment: CDR1 SGHTA and CDR2 FQGTGA. This CDR3 is built from 14 residues. Unmatched junction bases numbered 0, after V lost 0 bases and J lost 2 bases.

The chain links TRBV5-8 to TRBJ2-4; D gene unclear. The CDR3 sequence is 12 residues long. Trimming removed 2 bases from V and 4 bases from J, with 4 bases in between. CDR1 and CDR2 (germline): SGHTS, YDEGEE. The CDR3 nucleotides read TGTGCCAGCAGCTTTCGTAAAAACATTCAGTACTTC. It encodes CASSFRKNIQYF.

This chain joins TRBV2 and TRBJ2-1; D might be TRBD1 (5 bases). The CDR3 totals 16 residues. Germline V gene data show CDR1 as SNHLY and CDR2 as FYNNEI. The germline V and J ends were trimmed by 3 bases and 8 bases, with 20 bases remaining between them. CDR3 protein: CASSELSQGFMDEQFF. CDR3 bases: TGTGCCAGCAGTGAGCTATCCCAGGGCTTTATGGATGAGCAGTTCTTC.

This clone was recorded a few times. The chain links TRBV5-1 to TRBJ1-1; 9 positions match TRBD1. The trim removed 3 bases at V and 1 base at J, leaving 4 bases unmatched. Germline V gene data show CDR1 as SGHRS and CDR2 as YFSETQ. The CDR3 is made up of 15 amino acids. CDR3: CASSWGQGRNTEAFF. The CDR3 DNA is TGCGCCAGCAGCTGGGGACAGGGTCGGAACACTGAAGCTTTCTTT.

The CDR3 DNA follows: TGTGCCAGCAGCGTAGGAGACAGGGGGGACACTGAAGCTTTCTTT. Amino acids: CASSVGDRGDTEAFF. This rearrangement joins TRBV9 to TRBJ1-1; 9 bases agree with TRBD1. Germline values: CDR1 SGDLS, CDR2 YYNGEE. V gave up 0 bases and J gave up 3 bases; unmatched junction bases: 3. The CDR3 runs 15 residues.

The CDR3 loop is CASSLHAGMGDYGYTF. The DNA for the CDR3 is TGCGCCAGCAGCTTGCATGCGGGGATGGGAGACTATGGCTACACCTTC. The chain carries TRBV5-1 and TRBJ1-2; no reliable D call. CDR1 and CDR2 from the germline V gene are SGHRS and YFSETQ. Trimming removed 1 base at V and 3 bases at J, with 16 bases between. CDR3 length: 16 amino acids.